This passage covers 20 T cell receptor beta chains from one sample sequenced in a study of regulatory T cells in long-lasting Graves disease. The time point was: persistent/refractory GD, antithyroid drugs over 5 years with positive TRAb. From RNA extracted from PBMCs, the TCR library was made. Building of the TCR beta libraries involved iRepertoire HTBI primers and Arm-PCR of CDR3 regions. TCRdb re-analysed the multiplex PCR reads in MiXCR, keeping a single row per CDR3 protein. This table has more than 300,000 distinct CDR3 sequences, about 23% appearing once. Here the sequenced sample was peripheral blood mononuclear cells (PBMCs), taken when the disease was refractory, from a patient treated with antithyroid drugs. The receptors stem from a middle-aged woman with Graves disease.

This clonotype has at least ten counts. The chain uses TRBV11-2 and TRBJ2-7; TRBD2 matches 7 bases. The CDR3 spans 13 residues. Germline assignment: CDR1 SGHAT and CDR2 FQNNGV. V shed 5 bases, J shed 2 bases, and the junction held 3 bases outside the gene matches. The CDR3 DNA reads TGTGCCAGCAGCACGCTAGCGGCCTACGAGCAGTACTTC. This codes for CASSTLAAYEQYF.

This clonotype was recorded at least ten times. DNA for the CDR3: TGTGCCAGCAGCTCAGACGGATTCATGAACACTGAAGCTTTCTTT. As protein: CASSSDGFMNTEAFF. The V call is TRBV7-3, the J call TRBJ1-1; D gene unclear. This CDR3 spans 15 amino acids. Trimming took 4 bases from V and 0 from J, leaving 12 bases between them. Per germline, CDR1 SGHTA and CDR2 FQGTGA. The variable domain in full, with the rest retrieved from reference TRBV7-3 and TRBJ1-1, is GAGVSQTPSNKVTEKGKYVELRCDPISGHTALYWYRQSLGQGPEFLIYFQGTGAADDSGLPNDRFFAVRPEGSVSTLKIQRTERGDSAVYLCASSSDGFMNTEAFFGQGTRLTVV.

Concerning this clonotype itself: Only one base separates this from a far larger clonotype, so it likely reflects a read error. This chain links TRBV2 with TRBJ2-4; 8 bases match TRBD1. The last part of the DNA fits TRBJ1-2 better; the J call may be wrong. Germline V lookup: CDR1 SNHLY, CDR2 FYNNEI. The CDR3 runs 15 residues. The DNA for the CDR3 is TGTGCCGGCAGTGAAACGACAGGGGTCGGGTATGGCTACACCTTC. The encoded protein is CAGSETTGVGYGYTF.

This clonotype was recorded at least ten times. V usage is TRBV6-1 and J usage is TRBJ1-2; D gene uncertain. Trimming cost V 6 bases and J 3 bases, with 11 bases left between them. Germline CDR1 is MNHNS and CDR2 is SASEGT. The CDR3 contains 13 residues. CDR3: CASSPGSYYGYTF. The CDR3, as DNA: TGTGCCAGCAGCCCGGGGAGCTACTATGGCTACACCTTC.

In its sample, this clonotype was seen once. This chain uses TRBV28 with TRBJ2-2; D is perhaps TRBD2 (5 bases). V gave up 6 bases and J gave up 7 bases, with 18 bases separating them. The CDR3 has 15 residues. Germline-derived CDR1 and CDR2 are MDHEN and SYDVKM. CDR3 coding DNA: TGTGCCAGCAGCCAAGAGCTCGACGCGGGCGGGGAGCTGTTTTTT. The encoded protein is CASSQELDAGGELFF.

This clonotype is a singleton in its sample. This chain links TRBV27 with TRBJ2-3, with D tentatively TRBD1 (5 bases). Germline CDR1 MNHEY, CDR2 SMNVEV (reference sequence). The CDR3 has 14 amino acids. The V and J ends lost 8 bases and 1 base respectively, with 13 bases between them. The CDR3 loop is CASLLRRGTDTQYF. The CDR3 DNA follows: TGTGCCAGCCTATTGCGCAGGGGCACAGATACGCAGTATTTT.

This clonotype was counted at least ten times. The rearrangement uses TRBV20-1 and TRBJ1-1; D ambiguous. V was shortened by 3 bases and J by 0 bases, with 11 bases between the two germline ends. This CDR3 region has 14 residues. Germline-derived CDR1 and CDR2 are DFQATT and SNEGSKA (reference sequence). The CDR3 spells CSARVSSMNTEAFF. CDR3 sequence (DNA): TGCAGTGCTAGGGTCAGTTCCATGAACACTGAAGCTTTCTTT.

V is TRBV6-1 and J is TRBJ2-5, with 9 bases identical to TRBD2. With 7 bases clipped from V and 5 bases from J, the junction kept 8 bases outside the gene matches. Per the germline V gene, CDR1 is MNHNS and CDR2 is SASEGT. The CDR3 extends over 14 amino acids. The CDR3 region is CASTGLANQETQYF. The DNA of the CDR3 is TGTGCCAGCACCGGACTAGCGAATCAGGAGACCCAGTACTTC.

The sample holds many counts of this clonotype. The chain uses TRBV5-1 and TRBJ1-4, with TRBD1 matching over 8 bases. The CDR3 is 15 residues long. Germline loops: CDR1 SGHRS, CDR2 YFSETQ. Trimming removed 3 bases from V and 8 bases from J; junction bases left unmatched: 9. CDR3 sequence (DNA): TGCGCCAGCAGCTGGACAGGGTCTTCGGAGGAAAAACTGTTTTTT. This codes for CASSWTGSSEEKLFF.

This clonotype was seen only a few times. This chain joins TRBV20-1 and TRBJ2-1, with D uncertain. The V end lost 1 base, the J end lost 0 bases, and 7 bases lay between the germline ends. CDR3 length: 14 residues. The germline V gene has CDR1 DFQATT and CDR2 SNEGSKA (reference sequence). CDR3 amino acids: CSARGWSSYNEQFF. Here the CDR3 DNA reads TGCAGTGCTAGAGGCTGGAGCTCCTACAATGAGCAGTTCTTC.

The chain is built from TRBV4-1 and TRBJ1-5; no firm D call. CDR3 size: 15 residues. Deletions cut 1 base from V and 6 bases from J, with 13 bases between. Germline V gene sequence: CDR1 MGHRA, CDR2 YSYEKL. The CDR3 region is CASSQAVWSAQPQHF. DNA of the CDR3: TGCGCCAGCAGCCAAGCCGTATGGTCGGCTCAGCCCCAGCATTTT.

The CDR3 coding sequence is TGTGCCAGCAGCTGGGGACAGGGGGCCTTTAATGAGCAGTTCTTC. Translated, it gives CASSWGQGAFNEQFF. The chain recombines TRBV11-1 with TRBJ2-1; 12 nucleotides align to TRBD1. V lost 4 bases to trimming and J lost 7 bases; unmatched junction nucleotides: 5. The CDR3 runs 15 residues. Germline CDR1 SGHAT, CDR2 FQDESV (reference sequence).

As for this clonotype: One junction end does not reproduce the germline sequence, and a read error may be involved. J is TRBJ1-4 and V is TRBV12-3 or TRBV12-4; 7 nucleotides match TRBD1. This CDR3 is 14 amino acids long. The CDR3 protein is CASSRGQLNVKLFF. CDR3 DNA sequence: TGTGCCAGCAGCCGGGGACAGTTAAATGTAAAACTGTTTTTT.

There are a few counts of this clonotype. V is TRBV5-1 and J is TRBJ2-7, with D maybe TRBD2 (5 bases). The CDR3 contains 12 residues. Between the trimmed V and J ends, which lost 2 bases and 7 bases, there was a span of 10 bases. Germline lookup yields CDR1 SGHRS and CDR2 YFSETQ. CDR3 DNA sequence: TGCGCCAGCAGCTTATATCGGGGTGAGCAGTACTTC. Translation: CASSLYRGEQYF. The full variable domain, completed using reference TRBV5-1 and TRBJ2-7, is KAGVTQTPRYLIKTRGQQVTLSCSPISGHRSVSWYQQTPGQGLQFLFEYFSETQRNKGNFPGRFSGRQFSNSRSEMNVSTLELGDSALYLCASSLYRGEQYFGPGTRLTVT.

The chain links TRBV7-9 to TRBJ1-1; 8 positions match TRBD1. CDR1 and CDR2 from the germline V gene are SEHNR and FQNEAQ (reference sequence). After removal of 5 bases from V and 1 base from J, the junction contained 12 bases not matched to a gene. The CDR3 loop spans 17 amino acids. This CDR3 reads CASSPGTGGLGNTEAFF. The DNA of the CDR3 is TGTGCCAGCAGCCCCGGGACAGGAGGTCTGGGGAACACTGAAGCTTTCTTT.

The sample holds a few counts of this clonotype. V usage is TRBV5-4 and J usage is TRBJ2-7; D is perhaps TRBD1 or TRBD2 (5 bases each). The CDR3 contains 16 residues. Germline V gene sequence: CDR1 SGHNT, CDR2 YYREEE (reference sequence). V lost 3 bases and J 0 bases, leaving 16 bases between the germline ends. Here the CDR3 DNA reads TGTGCCAGCAGCTGGGGCAGAGGGACCACCTCCTACGAGCAGTACTTC. Translated, it gives CASSWGRGTTSYEQYF.

This clonotype was seen many times. J is TRBJ2-7 and V is TRBV2; 7 nucleotides line up with TRBD1. The CDR3 consists of 14 residues. Germline V CDR1 and CDR2: SNHLY, FYNNEI. With V trimmed by 7 bases and J by 4 bases, 10 bases remained unmatched. The CDR3, as DNA: TGTGCCAGCACCAAGACAGGGACCAAATACGAGCAGTACTTC. This codes for CASTKTGTKYEQYF. Full variable domain (rest looked up from reference TRBV2 and TRBJ2-7): EPEVTQTPSHQVTQMGQEVILRCVPISNHLYFYWYRQILGQKVEFLVSFYNNEISEKSEIFDDQFSVERPDGSNFTLKIRSTKLEDSAMYFCASTKTGTKYEQYFGPGTRLTVT.

In this sample, this clonotype turned up many times. The chain carries TRBV2 and TRBJ1-2; D possibly corresponds to TRBD1 (5 bases). The germline V and J ends were trimmed by 6 bases and 4 bases, with 18 bases remaining between them. This CDR3 is 15 amino acids long. Germline CDR1 SNHLY, CDR2 FYNNEI. The CDR3 nucleotides read TGTGCCAGCAGACTTGAAGGGGTTTTTGGCTATGGCTACACCTTC. Amino acid sequence: CASRLEGVFGYGYTF.

This chain connects TRBV7-9 to TRBJ2-7; D is perhaps TRBD1 (6 bases). Deletions cut 2 bases from V and 3 bases from J, with 11 bases between. Germline lookup yields CDR1 SEHNR and CDR2 FQNEAQ (reference sequence). The CDR3 sequence is 14 residues long. CDR3 loop: CASSLRGRGYEQYF. The CDR3 DNA reads as TGTGCCAGCAGCTTACGGGGCAGGGGCTACGAGCAGTACTTC.

This chain uses TRBV6-2 or TRBV6-3 with TRBJ1-2; 7 nucleotides agree with TRBD1. From germline, CDR1 is MNHEY and CDR2 SVGEGT. Losses at the gene ends were 8 bases for V and 3 bases for J; bases not matched to a gene: 9. The CDR3 extends over 14 amino acids. The CDR3 coding sequence is TGTGCCAGCCGATACGCAGGGGGGGACTATGGCTACACCTTC. Translated: CASRYAGGDYGYTF.